A single sample is the source of the 3 T cell receptor beta chains below, sequenced in a study of T cell changes during pregnancy in multiple sclerosis. The repertoire was sequenced with immunoSEQ multiplex PCR; TCRdb's copy has only in-frame clones and lacks some. Counted here are fewer than 95,000 clones, almost 95% occurring once; the ten biggest clones make up 2% to 2.5%. This specimen was peripheral blood, taken in the third trimester of pregnancy. Source of these receptors: a female donor with multiple sclerosis, enrolled in a pregnancy study.

V usage is TRBV10-3 and J usage is TRBJ1-5; no firm D call. The CDR3 loop spans 14 amino acids. The V end lost 4 bases, the J end lost 6 bases, and 13 bases lay between the germline ends. CDR1 is ENHRY and CDR2 is SYGVKD in the germline V gene. CDR3 in DNA: TGTGCCATCAGTGTAGCCCCTCTCCCTCAGCCCCAGCATTTT. Protein: CAISVAPLPQPQHF.

This clone was counted only a few times. The rearrangement links TRBV7-3 to TRBJ2-1; 10 bases agree with TRBD2. V shed 4 bases, J shed 5 bases, and the junction held 5 bases outside the gene matches. The germline V gene has CDR1 SGHTA and CDR2 FQGTGA. The CDR3 sequence is 15 residues long. The CDR3, as DNA: TGTGCCAGCAGCTCTTCAGCGGGAGGGGACAATGAGCAGTTCTTC. It is translated as CASSSSAGGDNEQFF. The complete variable domain, with remaining parts taken from reference TRBV7-3 and TRBJ2-1, reads GAGVSQTPSNKVTEKGKYVELRCDPISGHTALYWYRQSLGQGPEFLIYFQGTGAADDSGLPNDRFFAVRPEGSVSTLKIQRTERGDSAVYLCASSSSAGGDNEQFFGPGTRLTVL.

The chain combines TRBV15 with TRBJ2-6, with 9 bases matching TRBD1. There are 17 residues in the CDR3. Germline-derived CDR1 and CDR2 are LNHNV and YYDKDF (reference sequence). V lost 5 bases, J lost 1 base, and 6 bases stayed unmatched. The CDR3 is CATSGPGQGSGANVLTF. DNA of the CDR3: TGTGCCACCAGCGGCCCGGGACAGGGTTCTGGGGCCAACGTCCTGACTTTC. The entire variable domain, with the rest obtained from reference TRBV15 and TRBJ2-6, is as follows: DAMVIQNPRYQVTQFGKPVTLSCSQTLNHNVMYWYQQKSSQAPKLLFHYYDKDFNNEADTPDNFQSRRPNTSFCFLDIRSPGLGDTAMYLCATSGPGQGSGANVLTFGAGSRLTVL.